This section outlines one TCR beta chain sequence together with its context. As handled by the study authors: Amplification of reference gene primers provided the estimated nucleated cell counts. Some clones are missing from TCRdb's copy, which holds only in-frame ones; the method was immunoSEQ multiplex PCR. V and J calls and clone size are given by that table; D and trimming were obtained from the DNA. The sample consists of 300,000 to 400,000 clones, about 90% of them appearing once. Seattle-derived patients entered the study during active infection and were followed longitudinally. This entry belongs to a study of blood T cell repertoires in COVID-19. Overall study context: Collection of acute and convalescent COVID-19 samples took place in the United States, Italy and Spain. PBMCs, B-cell-depleted T cells, or T cells were the source of the cDNA or gDNA that made up the material.

Trimming removed 3 bases from V and 2 bases from J, with 23 bases in between. CDR3 length: 18 amino acids. CDR1 is SEHNR, CDR2 FQNEAQ, per germline (reference sequence). The sequence came from a woman between 50 and 59 years old with COVID-19, enrolled during active disease. The gene calls are TRBV7-9 and TRBJ2-7; D is perhaps TRBD2 (5 bases). Material: peripheral blood. CDR3 sequence: CASSFLTAGRPNTYEQYF. The DNA for the CDR3 is TGTGCCAGCAGCTTTCTTACTGCGGGCAGGCCGAATACCTACGAGCAGTACTTC.